This T cell receptor beta chain was sequenced in a study of regulatory T cells in long-lasting Graves disease (dated by TCRdb to about 2021). The study in broad terms: Antithyroid drugs had been taken for less than 3 months by newly diagnosed Graves' disease patients. Patients with persistent Graves' disease were compared with patients with newly diagnosed Graves' disease using TCR sequencing and RNA sequencing of peripheral blood. The study was conducted in China and was registered as a clinical trial. A total of roughly 33 samples were covered by TCR sequencing, comprising approximately 13 persistent and 20 or so newly diagnosed Graves' disease patients.

This clonotype was seen at least ten times. Its antigen is currently not known. No clone much larger than this one lies a single base away; base qualities are absent. Explained via the paper, the time point label denotes: newly diagnosed GD, antithyroid drugs for less than 3 months. For both TCR sequencing and RNA sequencing, RNA was extracted from PBMCs in TRIzol. The diagnosis of Graves' disease followed American Thyroid Association guidelines. Patients for the study were recruited at an endocrinology department in Xi'an, China. From each patient, around 8.3 milliliters of peripheral blood was collected into an EDTA anticoagulant tube. Ficoll Paque Plus density gradient separation was used to isolate PBMCs, and no further T cell sorting was done. RNA quality was checked with an Agilent 2100 Bioanalyzer and agarose gel, and concentration with a NanoDrop 2000. Overall study outcomes, separate from this receptor: The small sample size was acknowledged by the authors as a limitation that may reduce accuracy. Sequencing and analysis were limited to the TCR beta chain. Compared with newly diagnosed patients, persistent Graves' disease patients had lower TCR Shannon entropy and fewer highly expanded clones, which suggests clonal expansion. Persistent patients shared more public clonotypes among themselves (approximately 2,500) than newly diagnosed patients did (over 900). Peripheral blood alone was examined, since thyroid tissue, which constituted the primary lesion, could not be accessed. TRBV28, TRBJ1-2 and TRBJ2-5 were preferentially used in persistent disease, while TRBV20-1 and TRBJ2-1 were favored in newly diagnosed disease.

CDR3 length: 14 amino acids, cysteine to phenylalanine. Only the CDR3 DNA stays, 42 bases, in frame from base 1. Trimming at the junction amounts to 6 bases on V and 0 bases on J, and the germline ends lie 12 bases apart. According to the germline V gene, CDR1 reads SQVTM and CDR2 reads ANQGSEA. Library generation was performed with multiplex PCR. The sample was run on an Illumina HiSeq 4000. iRepertoire HTBI primers and Arm-PCR amplification of CDR3 regions were used to construct TCR beta libraries. Gel purification was performed on PCR products prior to sequencing. The study's processing was this. Gene usage analysis of CDR3 amino acid clonotypes relied on the 60 to 65 TRBV and 14 TRBJ segments identified across samples. COPE and FqMerger were used to merge the filtered high-quality paired reads into contigs. BLAST was used to align contigs to the IMGT TRBV, TRBD and TRBJ reference genes, and CDR3 was defined following IMGT. Any clonotype with a frequency above 0.1% was classified as a highly expanded clone. Shannon entropy served as the measure of repertoire diversity, while the Gini coefficient captured V-J evenness. Public clonotypes were defined as clonotypes shared by more than one individual. TCRdb trimmed the raw reads at Q25, called clones with MiXCR and kept productive beta chains. Duplicate CDR3 protein sequences are folded into a single record with the most common DNA and genes. What appears here as the V and J calls and clone size reflects TCRdb's work, not the paper's. The sample has roughly 420,000 distinct CDR3 sequences on record, about a sixth of them singletons. The ten largest clones take up around 23% of the sample.

The sample was also linked to a second study, of T cells in Graves' hyperthyroidism and ophthalmopathy. The second paper states: Stable Graves' hyperthyroidism was defined as the absence of progression to ophthalmopathy over 18 months of follow-up. Hyperthyroidism patients were newly diagnosed, had a disease duration of under 2 months, and were aged 18 to 65 years. The study excluded patients with uncontrolled infections, other autoimmune diseases, pregnancy or lactation. Diagnoses relied on clinical symptoms, serum thyroxine and TRAb, thyroid ultrasound and orbital computed tomography. The first round of RT-PCR for the TCR CDR3 was performed with the HTBI primer set and the Qiagen OneStep RT-PCR kit. Most expanded thyroid clonotypes (frequency above 0.001) were also detected in blood, suggesting blood repertoires may reflect thyroid immune responses. In cross-validation, a model built on a 13 V-J signature told ophthalmopathy apart from stable hyperthyroidism with 85% to 90% sensitivity and around 81% specificity, and in testing the same model reached 80%/75%. In validation, the model predicted progression to ophthalmopathy a median of about 6 months before onset, with roughly 71% sensitivity and 72.22% specificity. To identify distinguishing TCR V-J signatures, a discovery cohort of around 100 patients was used, comprising 43 with Graves' ophthalmopathy and around 57 with stable Graves' hyperthyroidism. Whether ophthalmopathy could be predicted prospectively was tested in an independent validation cohort made up of approximately 19 hyperthyroidism patients plus 17 patients who later progressed to ophthalmopathy. The 85 to 100 discovery patients were divided at random into training and test sets in a 7:3 ratio. The study also compared thyroid tissue and blood T-cell repertoires from several Graves' hyperthyroidism patients. After blood sampling, hyperthyroidism patients were treated with methimazole at a starting dose of 30 mg daily, and ophthalmopathy patients were treated with high-dose intravenous methylprednisolone. A second multiplex PCR round built the libraries, followed by size selection and purification. Sequencing of the libraries was done on an Illumina HiSeq2000 using paired-end 100 bp reads. SOAPnuke was used to process the raw data, throwing out any read that contained adapters or uncalled bases, had a mean Phred below 15, or lacked an exact constant-primer or identifier match. High-quality paired reads were merged with COPE v1.2.5, and unique nucleotide sequences were defined as clonotypes. MiTCR v1.1 was used to align clonotypes to the IMGT TRBV, TRBD and TRBJ reference segments. Only V-J combinations with frequency above 0.0001, covering 99.2% of repertoires, were analysed. The TCS score was defined as F50 (clonal expansion) divided by E x V (chaos), with BLOSUM62-based TCRdist calculated between CDR3 peptides within each V-J. Welch's t-statistics and random forest reduced just over 500 V-J features to 10 to 15, which were used in a naive Bayes classifier (R e1071). Sample size was not statistically predetermined, and investigators were not blinded to group allocation. The paper describes TCR Vbeta CDR3 sequencing of more than 120 peripheral blood samples, made up of roughly 40 ophthalmopathy patients, approximately 76 hyperthyroidism patients and 17 progressor patients.

The chain uses TRBV29-1 and TRBJ2-1; the D match is possibly TRBD1 or TRBD2, with 5 bases aligned in each. Specimen: peripheral blood mononuclear cells (PBMCs), collected at new diagnosis, from a patient treated with antithyroid drugs. The sequence derives from a woman under 30 with Graves disease. Donor details come from another sample of the same person, matched by shared clones. The sequenced DNA is TGCAGCGTGGGGACCACCCGCTCCTACAATGAGCAGTTCTTC. This gives the protein CSVGTTRSYNEQFF.